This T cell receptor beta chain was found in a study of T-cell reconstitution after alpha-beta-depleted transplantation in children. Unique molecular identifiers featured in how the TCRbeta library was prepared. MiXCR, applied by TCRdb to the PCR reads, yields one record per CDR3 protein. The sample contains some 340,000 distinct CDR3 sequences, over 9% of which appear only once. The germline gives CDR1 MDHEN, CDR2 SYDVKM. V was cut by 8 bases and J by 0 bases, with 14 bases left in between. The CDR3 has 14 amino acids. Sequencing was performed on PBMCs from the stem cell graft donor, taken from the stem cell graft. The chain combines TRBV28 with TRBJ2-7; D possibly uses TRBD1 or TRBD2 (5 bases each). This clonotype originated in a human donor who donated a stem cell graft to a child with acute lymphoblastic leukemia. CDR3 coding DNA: TGTGCCAGCGGGACGATGGGTGTCTCCTACGAGCAGTACTTC. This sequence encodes CASGTMGVSYEQYF.